The rows below give T cell receptor beta chains drawn from one sample of a study of regulatory T cells in long-lasting Graves disease. A single record per CDR3 protein comes from TCRdb applying MiXCR to the multiplex PCR reads. This repertoire shows a few hundred thousand distinct CDR3 sequences, roughly 14% found once; its top ten account for 10%. The same data also contributed to another study, on T cells in Graves' hyperthyroidism and ophthalmopathy.

This specimen was peripheral blood mononuclear cells (PBMCs), taken at new diagnosis, from a patient treated with antithyroid drugs. These receptors all stem from a man aged 25 to 45 with Graves disease. The CDR3 runs from the conserved cysteine through the conserved F or W. The order of the fields is D gene, J gene, V gene, clone size, CDR3 protein, CDR3 DNA. D genes are given only for firm matches. A row's size may be missing; if present it is once, few, many or a size class.

>.|TRBJ1-1|TRBV4-1|.
CASSQERTFF
TGCGCCAGCAGCCAAGAAAGAACTTTCTTT
>.|TRBJ1-2|TRBV20-1|few
CSARASSLYGYTF
TGCAGTGCTAGGGCATCTTCTCTATATGGCTACACCTTC
>.|TRBJ2-1|TRBV24-1|.
CATSALNPYNEQFF
TGTGCCACCAGTGCCCTAAATCCCTACAATGAGCAGTTCTTC
>TRBD1|TRBJ1-1|TRBV6-2/TRBV6-3|many
CASGDRGLSEAFF
TGTGCCAGCGGCGACAGGGGGCTAAGTGAAGCTTTCTTT
>TRBD2|TRBJ2-5|TRBV7-2|many
CASRASGTVQETQYF
TGTGCCAGCAGAGCAAGCGGGACGGTCCAAGAGACCCAGTACTTC
>TRBD2|TRBJ2-2|TRBV12-3/TRBV12-4|many
CASRPGTSGAGELFF
TGTGCCAGCAGACCCGGGACTAGCGGGGCCGGGGAGCTGTTTTTT
>.|TRBJ2-2|TRBV10-2|.
CASMGVLLNTGELFF
TGCGCCAGCATGGGAGTCCTACTGAACACCGGGGAGCTGTTTTTT
>.|TRBJ2-5|TRBV19|few
CASSIAEQETQYF
TGTGCCAGTAGTATAGCGGAGCAAGAGACCCAGTACTTC
>.|TRBJ1-1|TRBV7-9|many
CATLEGDRNTEAFF
TGTGCCACACTCGAGGGGGATAGGAACACTGAAGCTTTCTTT
>.|TRBJ2-3|TRBV28|many
CASRSGGPGDTQYF
TGTGCCAGCAGATCTGGGGGGCCGGGTGATACGCAGTATTTT
>TRBD2|TRBJ2-3|TRBV10-1|.
CASSTGTSFGDTQYF
TGCGCCAGCAGCACCGGGACTAGCTTTGGAGATACGCAGTATTTT
>.|TRBJ2-1|TRBV30|many
CAWSRPGLEQFF
TGTGCCTGGAGTCGACCGGGGCTTGAGCAGTTCTTC
>TRBD1|TRBJ2-3|TRBV2|many
CASSADRGTDTQYF
TGTGCCAGCAGTGCTGACAGGGGCACAGATACGCAGTATTTT
>.|TRBJ2-2|TRBV7-9|many
CASSLGGYTGELFF
TGTGCCAGCAGCTTAGGCGGATACACCGGGGAGCTGTTTTTT
>.|TRBJ2-7|TRBV12-5|many
CASGRQTYEQYF
TGTGCTAGTGGAAGACAGACCTACGAGCAGTACTTC
>.|TRBJ1-1|TRBV12-3/TRBV12-4|many
CASSLGAGVNTEAFF
TGTGCCAGCAGTTTAGGCGCAGGAGTGAACACTGAAGCTTTCTTT
>.|TRBJ1-2|TRBV2|many
CASKEQTPRF
TGTGCCAGCAAAGAGCAGACCCCTCGGTTC
>.|TRBJ2-7|TRBV9|.
CASSVAPQGRDYEQYF
TGTGCCAGCAGCGTAGCTCCTCAGGGGAGGGATTACGAGCAGTACTTC
>.|TRBJ2-1|TRBV7-7|.
CASSPALGDIEQFF
TGTGCTAGCAGCCCCGCGCTAGGGGACATTGAGCAGTTCTTC
>TRBD2|TRBJ2-7|TRBV28|.
CASRWTSGRRYEQYF
TGTGCCAGCCGATGGACTAGCGGGAGACGGTACGAGCAGTACTTC
>.|TRBJ1-5|TRBV6-2/TRBV6-3|.
CASSVPGEQPQHF
TGTGCCAGCAGTGTCCCCGGGGAACAGCCCCAGCATTTT
>.|TRBJ1-2|TRBV20-1|few
CSAGEDLYGYTF
TGCAGTGCTGGGGAAGATCTTTATGGCTACACCTTC
>.|TRBJ1-4|TRBV30|.
CAWDDALGSEKLFF
TGTGCCTGGGACGACGCCCTGGGCTCTGAAAAACTGTTTTTT
>.|TRBJ1-5|TRBV30|few
CAWSTDSLSQPQHF
TGTGCCTGGAGTACGGACAGCCTTTCCCAGCCCCAGCATTTT
>.|TRBJ2-7|TRBV6-1|many
CASRNSRDPYEQYF
TGTGCCAGCAGGAACTCCAGGGATCCCTACGAGCAGTACTTC
>TRBD1|TRBJ2-3|TRBV20-1|many
CSAPPWTGRTDTQYF
TGCAGTGCCCCCCCCTGGACAGGGAGGACAGATACGCAGTATTTT
>.|TRBJ2-1|TRBV12-3/TRBV12-4|many
CASSLWSTRNEQFF
TGTGCCAGCAGTTTATGGAGTACGAGGAATGAGCAGTTCTTC
>TRBD1|TRBJ2-3|TRBV15|many
CATKSGTGPTDTQYF
TGTGCCACCAAATCCGGGACAGGGCCGACAGATACGCAGTATTTT
>.|TRBJ2-1|TRBV6-2/TRBV6-3|many
CASSYGSKVTGEQFF
TGTGCCAGCAGTTACGGGTCAAAGGTGACGGGTGAGCAGTTCTTC
>TRBD2|TRBJ2-3|TRBV27|.
CATYSTSAVADTQYF
TGTGCCACCTATTCTACTAGCGCGGTAGCAGATACGCAGTATTTT
>.|TRBJ1-5|TRBV27|.
CASNLSSDRLYQPQHF
TGTGCCAGCAATTTATCCAGCGACAGATTATATCAGCCCCAGCATTTT
>.|TRBJ2-7|TRBV6-1|.
CASRSRTERAYEQYF
TGTGCCAGCAGGAGTCGAACTGAACGGGCCTACGAGCAGTACTTC
>.|TRBJ1-1|TRBV20-1|.
CSAPLRNMNTEAFF
TGCAGTGCTCCCCTGAGGAATATGAACACTGAAGCTTTCTTT
>.|TRBJ2-7|TRBV9|few
CASSPNPSGEQYF
TGTGCCAGCAGCCCCAACCCCTCAGGCGAGCAGTACTTC
>.|TRBJ2-7|TRBV20-1|many
CSARDYIGTSGEQYF
TGCAGTGCTAGAGATTACATTGGCACCTCCGGCGAGCAGTACTTC
>TRBD1|TRBJ2-4|TRBV27|many
CASSSKGQGSRNIQYF
TGTGCCAGCAGTTCTAAGGGACAGGGAAGTAGAAACATTCAGTACTTC
>.|TRBJ2-5|TRBV7-9|many
CASSSPAWGGTQETQYF
TGTGCCAGCAGCTCCCCCGCTTGGGGGGGCACCCAAGAGACCCAGTACTTC
>.|TRBJ2-1|TRBV20-1|many
CSARSPRQINNEQFF
TGCAGTGCTAGATCCCCGCGTCAGATAAACAATGAGCAGTTCTTC
>TRBD1|TRBJ2-7|TRBV4-2|.
CASSQDWGQGNEQYF
TGTGCCAGCAGCCAAGATTGGGGACAGGGCAACGAGCAGTACTTC
>.|TRBJ1-2|TRBV5-6|few
CASSLASTAKYYGYTF
TGTGCCAGCAGCTTGGCATCGACAGCCAAGTACTATGGCTACACCTTC